The source of this T cell receptor beta chain is a study of blood T cell repertoires in COVID-19. As for the study in general: The origin of the acute and convalescent COVID-19 samples was the United States, Italy and Spain. From T cells, B-cell-depleted T cells, or PBMCs came the material, which was cDNA or gDNA.

Trimming pared 0 bases from V and 1 base from J, leaving 13 bases between. The germline gives CDR1 SGHRS, CDR2 YFSETQ. This CDR3 is 16 amino acids long. Per the study methods: Estimation of nucleated cell counts was performed using reference gene primer amplification. Here immunoSEQ multiplex PCR was the method, and the copy in TCRdb shows in-frame clones only, minus some. The V and J calls and the clone size are those of that table, but D and trimming were determined from the DNA. This sample has roughly 230,000 clones, with about 82% found just once. V usage is TRBV5-1 and J usage is TRBJ1-2; D is undetermined. The sample consisted of peripheral blood. This sequence was found in a woman aged 55 to 70 with active or convalescent COVID-19. CDR3 residues: CASSLAPPRGNYGYTF. The CDR3 DNA is TGCGCCAGCAGCTTGGCTCCCCCCCGGGGTAACTATGGCTACACCTTC.